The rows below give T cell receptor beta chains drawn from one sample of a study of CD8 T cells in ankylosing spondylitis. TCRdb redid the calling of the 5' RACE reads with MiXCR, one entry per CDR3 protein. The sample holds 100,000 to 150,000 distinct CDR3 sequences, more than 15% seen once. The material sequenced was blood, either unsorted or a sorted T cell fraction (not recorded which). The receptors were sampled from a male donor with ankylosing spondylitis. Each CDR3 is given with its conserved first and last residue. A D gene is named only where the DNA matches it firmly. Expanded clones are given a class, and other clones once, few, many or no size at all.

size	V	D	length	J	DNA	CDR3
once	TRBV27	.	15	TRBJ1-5	TGTGCCAGCAGTTTATTCGGGGGCGCGGATCAGCCCCAGCATTTT	CASSLFGGADQPQHF
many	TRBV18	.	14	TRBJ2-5	TGTGCCAGCTCACCACCAAGAATCGGGAGGACCCAGTACTTC	CASSPPRIGRTQYF
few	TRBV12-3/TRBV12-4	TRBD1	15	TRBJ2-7	TGTGCCAGCAGGGGGCCGGGACAGGGCCTCTACGAGCAGTACTTC	CASRGPGQGLYEQYF
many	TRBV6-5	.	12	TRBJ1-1	TGTGCCAGCAGTCGTTCGAACGCTGAAGCTTTCTTT	CASSRSNAEAFF
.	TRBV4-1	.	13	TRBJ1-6	TGCGCCAGCAGGCGACCAGGAGATTCACCCCTCCACTTT	CASRRPGDSPLHF
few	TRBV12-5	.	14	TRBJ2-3	TGTGCTAGTGGTTTGAATGGGTTCACAGATACGCAGTATTTT	CASGLNGFTDTQYF
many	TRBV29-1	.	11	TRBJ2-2	TGCAGCGTTGAAGATGCCGGGGAGCTGTTTTTT	CSVEDAGELFF
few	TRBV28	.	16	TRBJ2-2	TGTGCCAGCACCCTCCGAAGGACTGGGGGCACCGGGGAGCTGTTTTTT	CASTLRRTGGTGELFF
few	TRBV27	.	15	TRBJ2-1	TGTGCCAGCAGGGGGCCGGGGCCTTCCTACAATGAGCAGTTCTTC	CASRGPGPSYNEQFF
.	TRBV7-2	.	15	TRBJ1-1	TGTGCCAGCAGCTTATTCGGTTGGCAGGGCATTGAAGCTTTCTTT	CASSLFGWQGIEAFF
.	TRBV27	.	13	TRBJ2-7	TGTGCCAGCAGTGACCACCTATCTTCCGAGCAGTACTTC	CASSDHLSSEQYF
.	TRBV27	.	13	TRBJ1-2	TGTGCCAGCAGTGAGAACGGGGGTCTTGGCTACACCTTC	CASSENGGLGYTF
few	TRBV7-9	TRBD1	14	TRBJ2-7	TGTGCCAGCAGCCCGCGGACAGGGATTGGGGAGCAGTACTTC	CASSPRTGIGEQYF
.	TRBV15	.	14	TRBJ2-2	TGTGCCACCAGCAGACCACTAGGTGCCGGGGAGCTGTTTTTT	CATSRPLGAGELFF
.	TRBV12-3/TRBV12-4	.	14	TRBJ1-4	TGTGCCAGCAGTTTAGCGGGGATCGGTGAAAAACTGTTTTTT	CASSLAGIGEKLFF
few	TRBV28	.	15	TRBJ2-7	TGTGCCAGCAGCCCACGGCCCCGGATGATGGGGGAGCAGTACTTC	CASSPRPRMMGEQYF
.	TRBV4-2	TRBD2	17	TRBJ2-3	TGTGCCAGCAGCCAAGATATGGGCGGGAGGGGCACAGATACGCAGTATTTT	CASSQDMGGRGTDTQYF
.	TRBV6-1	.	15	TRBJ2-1	TGTGCCAGCAGCCCAATACAGCCGCCCTACAATGAGCAGTTCTTC	CASSPIQPPYNEQFF
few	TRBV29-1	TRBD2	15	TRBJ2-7	TGCAGCGTTGAGATCTCGGGAGGGTATCGCTACGAGCAGTACTTC	CSVEISGGYRYEQYF
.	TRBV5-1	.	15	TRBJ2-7	TGCGCCAGCAGCTCCCGAGGAGCCCCCTCCTACGAGCAGTACTTC	CASSSRGAPSYEQYF
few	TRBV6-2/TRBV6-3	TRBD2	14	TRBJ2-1	TGTGCCAGCAGTTCCGGGAGGTTAGGCAATGAGCAGTTCTTC	CASSSGRLGNEQFF
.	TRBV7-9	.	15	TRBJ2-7	TGTGCCAGCAGCTCCCATGGAGGGGGCTCCTACGAGCAGTACTTC	CASSSHGGGSYEQYF
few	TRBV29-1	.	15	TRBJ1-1	TGCAGCGTTGCTAAAGTGGAAAGGGTTCGCACTGAAGCTTTCTTT	CSVAKVERVRTEAFF
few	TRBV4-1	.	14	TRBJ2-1	TGCGCCAGTAAGGCCGGGAGTGGGTACAATGAGCAGTTCTTC	CASKAGSGYNEQFF
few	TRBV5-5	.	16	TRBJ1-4	TGTGCCAGCAGCCTCCGGGAGCCTGCAACTAATGAAAAACTGTTTTTT	CASSLREPATNEKLFF
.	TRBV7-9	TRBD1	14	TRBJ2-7	TGTGCCAGCAGCTTAACAGGACAGGCCTACGAGCAGTACTTC	CASSLTGQAYEQYF
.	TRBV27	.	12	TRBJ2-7	TGTGCCAGCAGTTTCAACCTCTACGAGCAGTACTTC	CASSFNLYEQYF
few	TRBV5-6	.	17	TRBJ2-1	TGTGCCAGCACCGAGCTTCTTCTAGCAGAGTACTACAATGAGCAGTTCTTC	CASTELLLAEYYNEQFF
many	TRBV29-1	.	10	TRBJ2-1	TGCAGCTCGTTGGAGCTTGAGCAGTTCTTC	CSSLELEQFF
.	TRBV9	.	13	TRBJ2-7	TGTGCCAGCAGCGCCCCAGGGAAGGGCGAGCAGTACTTC	CASSAPGKGEQYF
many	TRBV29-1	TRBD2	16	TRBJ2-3	TGCAGCGTTGAAGTCCCCCCTAGCGGGCGGCCAGATACGCAGTATTTT	CSVEVPPSGRPDTQYF
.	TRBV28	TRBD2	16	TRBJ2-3	TGTGCCAGCAGTTTAGGGACTAGCGGGAGGTTGTATACGCAGTATTTT	CASSLGTSGRLYTQYF
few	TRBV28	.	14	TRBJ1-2	TGTGCCAGCAGTATCGGGACCGAGGGTTATGGCTACACCTTC	CASSIGTEGYGYTF
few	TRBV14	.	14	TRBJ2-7	TGTGCCAGCAGCCAGAACAGGGTTCCCTACGAGCAGTACTTC	CASSQNRVPYEQYF
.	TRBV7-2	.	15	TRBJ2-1	TGTGCCAGCAGCTTTGGGATCAGCTCCTACAATGAGCAGTTCTTC	CASSFGISSYNEQFF
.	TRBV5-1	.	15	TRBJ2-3	TGCGCCAGCAAGGAGCGCTCAGGGTCCCCAGATACGCAGTATTTT	CASKERSGSPDTQYF
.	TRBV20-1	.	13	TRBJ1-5	TGCAGTGCAAGGGCGGCAGGCGTGGAGCCCCAGCATTTT	CSARAAGVEPQHF
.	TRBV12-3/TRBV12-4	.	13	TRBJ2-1	TGTGCCAGCAGGACCGGGACACGCAATGAGCAGTTCTTC	CASRTGTRNEQFF
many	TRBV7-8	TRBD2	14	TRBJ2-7	TGTGCCAGCAGCTATAGCGGGATGGCGGACGAGCAGTACTTC	CASSYSGMADEQYF
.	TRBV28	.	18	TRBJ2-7	TGTGCCAGCAGTTCCTTATGGGGAGACGGACCGCTCTCCTACGAGCAGTACTTC	CASSSLWGDGPLSYEQYF
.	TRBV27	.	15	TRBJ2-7	TGTGCCAGCAGTTTATCGGGGGGGGCAGCCCTCGAGCAGTACTTC	CASSLSGGAALEQYF